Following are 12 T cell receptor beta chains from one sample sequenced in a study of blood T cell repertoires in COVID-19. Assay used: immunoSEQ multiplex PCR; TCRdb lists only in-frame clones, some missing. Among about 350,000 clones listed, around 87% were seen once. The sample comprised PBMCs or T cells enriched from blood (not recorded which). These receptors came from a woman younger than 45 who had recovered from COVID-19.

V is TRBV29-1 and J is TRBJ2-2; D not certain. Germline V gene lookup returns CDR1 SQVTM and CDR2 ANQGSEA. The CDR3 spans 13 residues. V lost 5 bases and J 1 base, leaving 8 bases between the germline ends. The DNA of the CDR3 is TGCAGCGTTTCTGGGCAGAACACCGGGGAGCTGTTTTTT. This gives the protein CSVSGQNTGELFF.

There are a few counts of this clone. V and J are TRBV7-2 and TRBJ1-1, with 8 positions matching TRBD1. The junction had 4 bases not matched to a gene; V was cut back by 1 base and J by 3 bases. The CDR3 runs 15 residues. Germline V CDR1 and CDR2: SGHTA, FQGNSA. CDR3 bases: TGTGCCAGCAGCTTAGTCAGGGGGCCCGACACTGAAGCTTTCTTT. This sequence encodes CASSLVRGPDTEAFF.

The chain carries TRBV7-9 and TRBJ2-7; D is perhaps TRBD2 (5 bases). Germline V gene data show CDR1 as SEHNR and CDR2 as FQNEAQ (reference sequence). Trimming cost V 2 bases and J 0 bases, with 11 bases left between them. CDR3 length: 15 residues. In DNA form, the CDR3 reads TGTGCCAGCAGCTTACTCGGGGTAGACTCCTACGAGCAGTACTTC. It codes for CASSLLGVDSYEQYF.

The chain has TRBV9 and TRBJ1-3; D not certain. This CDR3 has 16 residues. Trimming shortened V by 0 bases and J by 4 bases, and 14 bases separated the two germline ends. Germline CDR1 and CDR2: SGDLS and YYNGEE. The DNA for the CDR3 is TGTGCCAGCAGCGTAGCTGGTATCCAAACAGGAAACACCATATATTTT. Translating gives CASSVAGIQTGNTIYF.

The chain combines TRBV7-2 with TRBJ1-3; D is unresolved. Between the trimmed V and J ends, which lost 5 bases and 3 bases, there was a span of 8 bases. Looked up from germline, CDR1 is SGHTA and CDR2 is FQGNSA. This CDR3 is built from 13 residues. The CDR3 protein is CASSTHSGNTIYF. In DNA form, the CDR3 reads TGTGCCAGCAGCACTCACAGTGGAAACACCATATATTTT.

CDR3 sequence reads: CASSQEGTTFTGELFF. In DNA, the CDR3 is TGCGCCAGCAGCCAAGAAGGGACTACGTTCACCGGGGAGCTGTTTTTT. The gene calls are TRBV4-3 and TRBJ2-2; 7 bases are shared with TRBD2. Germline V CDR1 and CDR2: LGHNA, YSLEER. The CDR3 has 16 amino acids. Unmatched junction bases numbered 5, after V lost 0 bases and J lost 4 bases.

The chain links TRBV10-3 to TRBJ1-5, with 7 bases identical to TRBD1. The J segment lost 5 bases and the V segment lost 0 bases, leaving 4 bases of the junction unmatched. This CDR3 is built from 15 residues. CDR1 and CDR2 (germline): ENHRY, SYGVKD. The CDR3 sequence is CAISESGQNYQPQHF. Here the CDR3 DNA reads TGTGCCATCAGTGAGTCGGGACAGAACTATCAGCCCCAGCATTTT.

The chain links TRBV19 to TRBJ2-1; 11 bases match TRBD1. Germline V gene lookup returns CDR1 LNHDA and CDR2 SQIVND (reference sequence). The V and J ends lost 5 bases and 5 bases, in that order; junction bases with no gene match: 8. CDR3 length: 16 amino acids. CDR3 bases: TGTGCCAGTAGTTTCAGCCCGGGACAGGGGGACAATGAGCAGTTCTTC. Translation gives CASSFSPGQGDNEQFF. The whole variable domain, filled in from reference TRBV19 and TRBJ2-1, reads DGGITQSPKYLFRKEGQNVTLSCEQNLNHDAMYWYRQDPGQGLRLIYYSQIVNDFQKGDIAEGYSVSREKKESFPLTVTSAQKNPTAFYLCASSFSPGQGDNEQFFGPGTRLTVL.

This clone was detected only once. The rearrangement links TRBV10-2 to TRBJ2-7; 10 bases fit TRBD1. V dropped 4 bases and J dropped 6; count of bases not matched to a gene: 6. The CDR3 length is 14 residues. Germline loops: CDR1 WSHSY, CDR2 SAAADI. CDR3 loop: CASSGGTGVPEQYF. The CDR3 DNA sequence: TGCGCCAGCAGTGGCGGGACAGGGGTTCCCGAGCAGTACTTC.

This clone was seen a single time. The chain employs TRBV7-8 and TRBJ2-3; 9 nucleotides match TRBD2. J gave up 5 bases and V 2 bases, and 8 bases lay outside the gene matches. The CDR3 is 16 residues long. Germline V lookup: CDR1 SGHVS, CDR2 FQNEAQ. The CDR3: CASSLYLAGNRDTQYF. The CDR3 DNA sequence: TGTGCCAGCAGCTTATACCTAGCGGGGAATCGAGATACGCAGTATTTT. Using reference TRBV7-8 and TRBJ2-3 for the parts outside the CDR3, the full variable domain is GAGVSQSPRYKVAKRGQDVALRCDPISGHVSLFWYQQALGQGPEFLTYFQNEAQLDKSGLPSDRFFAERPEGSVSTLKIQRTQQEDSAVYLCASSLYLAGNRDTQYFGPGTRLTVL.

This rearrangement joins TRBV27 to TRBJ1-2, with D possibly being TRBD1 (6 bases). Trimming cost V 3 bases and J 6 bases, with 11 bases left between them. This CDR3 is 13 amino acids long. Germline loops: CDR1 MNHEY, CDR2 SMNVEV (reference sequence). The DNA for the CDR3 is TGTGCCAGCAGTTTTACAGGGAACGATGGCTACACCTTC. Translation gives CASSFTGNDGYTF.

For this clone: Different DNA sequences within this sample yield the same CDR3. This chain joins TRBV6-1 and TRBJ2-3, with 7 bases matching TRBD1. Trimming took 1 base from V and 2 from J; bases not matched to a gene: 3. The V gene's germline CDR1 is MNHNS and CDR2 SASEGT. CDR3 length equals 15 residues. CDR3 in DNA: TGTGCCAGCAGTGAAGGGACAGGAGCCACAGATACGCAGTATTTT. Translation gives CASSEGTGATDTQYF.